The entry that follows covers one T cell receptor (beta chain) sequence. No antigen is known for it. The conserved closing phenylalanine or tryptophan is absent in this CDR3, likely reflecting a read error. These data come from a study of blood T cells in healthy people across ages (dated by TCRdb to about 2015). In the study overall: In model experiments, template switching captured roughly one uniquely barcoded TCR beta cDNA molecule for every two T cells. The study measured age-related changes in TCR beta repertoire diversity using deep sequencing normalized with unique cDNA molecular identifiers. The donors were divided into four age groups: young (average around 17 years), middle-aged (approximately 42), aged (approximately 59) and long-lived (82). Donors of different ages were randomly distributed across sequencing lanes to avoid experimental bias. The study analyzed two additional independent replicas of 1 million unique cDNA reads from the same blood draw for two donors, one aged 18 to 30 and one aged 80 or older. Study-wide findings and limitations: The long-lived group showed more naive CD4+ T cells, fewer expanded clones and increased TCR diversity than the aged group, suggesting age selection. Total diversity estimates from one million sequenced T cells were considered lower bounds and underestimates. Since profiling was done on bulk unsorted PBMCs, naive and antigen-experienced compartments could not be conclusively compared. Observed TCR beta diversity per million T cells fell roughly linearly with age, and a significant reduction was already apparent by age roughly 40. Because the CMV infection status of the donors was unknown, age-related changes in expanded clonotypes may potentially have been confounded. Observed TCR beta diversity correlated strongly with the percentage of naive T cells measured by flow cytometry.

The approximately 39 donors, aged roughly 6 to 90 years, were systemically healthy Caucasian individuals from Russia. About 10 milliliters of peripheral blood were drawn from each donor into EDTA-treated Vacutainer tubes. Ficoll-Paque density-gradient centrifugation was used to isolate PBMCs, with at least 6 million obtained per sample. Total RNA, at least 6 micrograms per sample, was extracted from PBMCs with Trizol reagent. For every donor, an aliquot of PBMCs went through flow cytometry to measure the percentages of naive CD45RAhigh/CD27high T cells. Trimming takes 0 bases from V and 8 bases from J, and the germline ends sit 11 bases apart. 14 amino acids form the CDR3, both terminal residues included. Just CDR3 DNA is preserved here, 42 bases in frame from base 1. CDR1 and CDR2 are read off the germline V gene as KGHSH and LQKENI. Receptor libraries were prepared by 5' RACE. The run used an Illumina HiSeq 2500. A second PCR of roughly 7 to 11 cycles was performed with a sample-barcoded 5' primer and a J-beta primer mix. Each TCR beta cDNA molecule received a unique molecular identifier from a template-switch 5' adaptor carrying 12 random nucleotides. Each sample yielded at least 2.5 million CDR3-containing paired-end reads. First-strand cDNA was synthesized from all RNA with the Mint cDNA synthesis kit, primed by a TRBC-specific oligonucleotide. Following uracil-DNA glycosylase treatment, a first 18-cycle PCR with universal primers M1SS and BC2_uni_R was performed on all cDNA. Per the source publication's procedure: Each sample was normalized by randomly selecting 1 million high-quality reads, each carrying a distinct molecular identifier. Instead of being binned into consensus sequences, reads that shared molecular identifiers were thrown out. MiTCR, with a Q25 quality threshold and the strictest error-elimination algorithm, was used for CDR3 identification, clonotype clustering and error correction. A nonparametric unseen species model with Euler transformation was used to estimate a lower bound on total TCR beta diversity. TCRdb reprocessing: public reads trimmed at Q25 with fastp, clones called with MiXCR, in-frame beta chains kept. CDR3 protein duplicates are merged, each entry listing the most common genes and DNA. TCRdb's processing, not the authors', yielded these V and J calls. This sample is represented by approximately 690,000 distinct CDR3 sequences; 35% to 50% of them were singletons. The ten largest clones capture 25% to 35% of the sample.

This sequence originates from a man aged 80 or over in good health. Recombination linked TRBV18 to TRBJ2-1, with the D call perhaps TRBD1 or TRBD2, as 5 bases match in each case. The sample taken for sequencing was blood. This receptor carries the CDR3 CASSPPGPRDEQFL. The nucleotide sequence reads TGTGCCAGCTCACCACCGGGACCCCGGGATGAGCAGTTCTTA.